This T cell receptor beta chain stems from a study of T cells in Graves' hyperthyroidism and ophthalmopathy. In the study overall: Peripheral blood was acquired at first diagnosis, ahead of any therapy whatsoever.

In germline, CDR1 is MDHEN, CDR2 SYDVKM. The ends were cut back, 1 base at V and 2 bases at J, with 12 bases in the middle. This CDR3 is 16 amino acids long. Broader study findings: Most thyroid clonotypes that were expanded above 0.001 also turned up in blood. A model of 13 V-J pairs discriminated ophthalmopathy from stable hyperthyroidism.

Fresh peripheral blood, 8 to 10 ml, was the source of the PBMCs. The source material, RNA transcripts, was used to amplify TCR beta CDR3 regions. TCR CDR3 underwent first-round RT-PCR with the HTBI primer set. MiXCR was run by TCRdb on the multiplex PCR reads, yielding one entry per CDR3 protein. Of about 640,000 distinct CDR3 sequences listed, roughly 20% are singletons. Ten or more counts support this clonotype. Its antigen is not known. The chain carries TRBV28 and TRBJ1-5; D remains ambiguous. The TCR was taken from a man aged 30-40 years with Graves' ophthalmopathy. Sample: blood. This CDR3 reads CASSLLDGSGNQPQHF. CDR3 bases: TGTGCCAGCAGTTTATTAGATGGTTCGGGCAATCAGCCCCAGCATTTT.